This entry features one T cell receptor (beta chain) sequence. The target antigen is unknown. The CDR3 sequence is 14 residues long. Trimming took 1 base from V and 4 from J, leaving 8 bases between them. Germline CDR1 and CDR2: MNHEY and SVGAGI. PCR was performed using 60 Vbeta and 13 Jbeta primers. Assay: immunoSEQ multiplex PCR; the TCRdb copy retains only in-frame clones and omits some. The sample includes fewer than 85,000 clones, around 80% of them seen just once. This specimen belongs to a study of cytomegalovirus exposure and HLA in healthy donors. Across the whole study: In an early release, HLA-typed donors contributed some 80 million unique TCR sequences. Study-level results: Information on immune exposure was restricted to one variable (CMV serostatus).

The rearrangement uses TRBV6-5 and TRBJ1-3; D might be TRBD1 (6 bases). Sequences were obtained from PBMCs. The sequence was obtained from a male donor in good health and CMV-seropositive. The CDR3 nucleotides are TGTGCCAGCAGTTACTACAGGGAAGGAAACACCATATATTTT. Translating it yields CASSYYREGNTIYF.